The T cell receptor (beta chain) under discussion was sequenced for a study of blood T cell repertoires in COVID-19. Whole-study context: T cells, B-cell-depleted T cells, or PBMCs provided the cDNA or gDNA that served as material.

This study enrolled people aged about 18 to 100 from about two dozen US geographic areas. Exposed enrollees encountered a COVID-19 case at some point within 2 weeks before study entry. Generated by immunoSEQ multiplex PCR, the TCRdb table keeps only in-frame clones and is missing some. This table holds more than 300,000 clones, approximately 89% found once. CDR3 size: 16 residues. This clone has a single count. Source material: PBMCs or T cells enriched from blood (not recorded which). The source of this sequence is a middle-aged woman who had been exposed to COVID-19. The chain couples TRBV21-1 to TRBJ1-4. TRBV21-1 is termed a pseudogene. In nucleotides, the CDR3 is TGTGCCAGCAGAATGACCCTGGAGGGAATCAATGAAAAACTGTTTTTT. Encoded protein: CASRMTLEGINEKLFF.